A single sample gave rise to the 7 T cell receptor beta chains below, sequenced in a study of T cell changes during pregnancy in multiple sclerosis. The repertoire was sequenced with immunoSEQ multiplex PCR; TCRdb's copy has only in-frame clones and lacks some. The top ten hold about 0.6% of the sample, which has around 53,000 clones, approximately 90% seen once. The source material was CD4+ T cells from peripheral blood mononuclear cells, sampled after pregnancy. These receptor sequences come from a female donor with multiple sclerosis, enrolled in a pregnancy study.

This rearrangement joins TRBV5-1 to TRBJ1-1; D is unresolved. This CDR3 spans 14 amino acids. Germline CDR1 SGHRS, CDR2 YFSETQ. The ends were cut back, 5 bases at V and 2 bases at J, with 13 bases in the middle. The CDR3 nucleotides read TGCGCCAGCAGTCGGAACAGAGCCAACACTGAAGCTTTCTTT. This encodes CASSRNRANTEAFF.

The V gene is TRBV30, the J gene TRBJ1-1; unclear D gene. This CDR3 has 14 amino acids. V was shortened by 4 bases and J by 1 base, with 13 bases between the two germline ends. Germline CDR1 GTSNPN, CDR2 SVGIG (reference sequence). The CDR3 is CAWTGGRPNTEAFF. The CDR3 nucleotides read TGTGCCTGGACCGGTGGCAGGCCGAACACTGAAGCTTTCTTT.

This chain uses TRBV18 with TRBJ2-5, with 12 bases aligning to TRBD2. The CDR3 is 15 residues long. CDR1 KGHSH and CDR2 LQKENI come from the germline V gene. Losses at the gene ends were 0 bases for V and 5 bases for J; bases not matched to a gene: 1. The CDR3 DNA reads as TGTGCCAGCTCACCACCAGGACTAGCGGGGGAGACCCAGTACTTC. Translated, it gives CASSPPGLAGETQYF. Supplemented by reference TRBV18 and TRBJ2-5, the full variable domain reads NAGVMQNPRHLVRRRGQEARLRCSPMKGHSHVYWYRQLPEEGLKFMVYLQKENIIDESGMPKERFSAEFPKEGPSILRIQQVVRGDSAAYFCASSPPGLAGETQYFGPGTRLLVL.

This rearrangement joins TRBV7-9 to TRBJ2-3; 11 bases match TRBD1. The junction had 5 bases not matched to a gene; V was cut back by 4 bases and J by 2 bases. The CDR3 loop spans 16 amino acids. CDR1 and CDR2 (germline): SEHNR, FQNEAQ (reference sequence). The CDR3 sequence is CASSSRDRGVTDTQYF. CDR3 in DNA: TGTGCCAGCAGCTCTCGGGACAGGGGGGTCACAGATACGCAGTATTTT.

This chain joins TRBV5-5 and TRBJ2-3; 10 positions agree with TRBD2. The CDR3 is made up of 14 amino acids. V lost 6 bases to trimming and J lost 1 base; unmatched junction nucleotides: 2. Germline V gene data show CDR1 as SGHKS and CDR2 as YYEKEE (reference sequence). This CDR3 reads CASTTSGGTDTQYF. The CDR3 nucleotides read TGTGCCAGCACAACTAGCGGGGGCACAGATACGCAGTATTTT.

This clone was detected a few times. The chain recombines TRBV18 with TRBJ2-7, with D maybe TRBD1 (6 bases). The CDR3 contains 15 residues. The V end lost 3 bases, the J end lost 0 bases, and 12 bases lay between the germline ends. CDR1 is KGHSH and CDR2 is LQKENI in the germline V gene. CDR3 loop: CASSPRSGHSYEQYF. CDR3 nucleotides: TGTGCCAGCTCACCGAGGTCGGGACACTCCTACGAGCAGTACTTC.

The chain is built from TRBV7-2 and TRBJ1-4, with 9 positions matching TRBD1. V shed 3 bases, J shed 8 bases, and the junction held 7 bases outside the gene matches. Germline loops: CDR1 SGHTA, CDR2 FQGNSA. This CDR3 spans 15 amino acids. The CDR3 sequence is CASSFLQGAREKLFF. The CDR3 DNA reads as TGTGCCAGCAGCTTCCTACAGGGGGCTCGGGAAAAACTGTTTTTT.